This entry features one T cell receptor (beta chain) sequence. Per the germline V gene, CDR1 is LGHNA and CDR2 is YSLEER. With V trimmed by 4 bases and J by 1 base, 8 bases remained unmatched. The CDR3 totals 16 residues. The data were taken from a study of blood T cell repertoires in COVID-19. Source study methods: The authors estimated nucleated cell counts from reference gene primer amplification. TCRdb keeps only in-frame clones here, not all; method: immunoSEQ multiplex PCR. V, J and clone size were drawn from that table, and D and trimming were deduced from the DNA. Here the sample spans 180,000 or so clones, around nine tenths being singletons.

Material: peripheral blood. The chain carries TRBV4-3 and TRBJ2-3, with TRBD2 matching 7 bases. This TCR was sampled from a man aged 65 to 79 with acute or convalescent COVID-19. CDR3 sequence (DNA): TGCGCCAGCAGCCGAGCGGGGAGGGGACGCACAGATACGCAGTATTTT. Protein product: CASSRAGRGRTDTQYF.